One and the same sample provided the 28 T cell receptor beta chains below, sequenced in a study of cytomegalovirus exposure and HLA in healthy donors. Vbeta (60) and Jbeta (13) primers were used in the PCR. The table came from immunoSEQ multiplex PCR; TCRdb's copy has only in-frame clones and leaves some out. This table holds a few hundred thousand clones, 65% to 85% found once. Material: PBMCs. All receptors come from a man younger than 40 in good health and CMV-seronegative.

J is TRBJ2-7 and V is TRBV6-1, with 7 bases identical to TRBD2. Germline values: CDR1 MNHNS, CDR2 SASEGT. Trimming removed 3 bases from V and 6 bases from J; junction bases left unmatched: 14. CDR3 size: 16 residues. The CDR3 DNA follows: TGTGCCAGCAGTGATCCGGGACTACGATCACCCCCCGAGCAGTACTTC. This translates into CASSDPGLRSPPEQYF.

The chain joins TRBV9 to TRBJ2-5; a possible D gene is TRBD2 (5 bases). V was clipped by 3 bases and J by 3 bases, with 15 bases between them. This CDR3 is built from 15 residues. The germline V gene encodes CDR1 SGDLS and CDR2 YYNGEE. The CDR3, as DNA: TGTGCCAGCAGCGCGGGATCGACGGGGAAAGAGACCCAGTACTTC. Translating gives CASSAGSTGKETQYF. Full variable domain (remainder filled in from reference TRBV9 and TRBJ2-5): DSGVTQTPKHLITATGQRVTLRCSPRSGDLSVYWYQQSLDQGLQFLIQYYNGEERAKGNILERFSAQQFPDLHSELNLSSLELGDSALYFCASSAGSTGKETQYFGPGTRLLVL.

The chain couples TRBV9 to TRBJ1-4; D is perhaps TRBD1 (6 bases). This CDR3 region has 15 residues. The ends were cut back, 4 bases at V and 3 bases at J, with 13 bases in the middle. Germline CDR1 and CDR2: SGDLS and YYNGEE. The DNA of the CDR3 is TGTGCCAGCAGCTCCCGGACAGCTGCTAATGAAAAACTGTTTTTT. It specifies CASSSRTAANEKLFF. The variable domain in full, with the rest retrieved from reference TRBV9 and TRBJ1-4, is DSGVTQTPKHLITATGQRVTLRCSPRSGDLSVYWYQQSLDQGLQFLIQYYNGEERAKGNILERFSAQQFPDLHSELNLSSLELGDSALYFCASSSRTAANEKLFFGSGTQLSVL.

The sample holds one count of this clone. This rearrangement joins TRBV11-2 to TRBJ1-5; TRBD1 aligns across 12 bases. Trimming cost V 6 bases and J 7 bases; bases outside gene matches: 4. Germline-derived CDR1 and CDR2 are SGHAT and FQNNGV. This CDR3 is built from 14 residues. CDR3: CASSRGTGGQPQHF. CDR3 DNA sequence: TGTGCCAGCAGTCGTGGGACAGGGGGCCAGCCCCAGCATTTT.

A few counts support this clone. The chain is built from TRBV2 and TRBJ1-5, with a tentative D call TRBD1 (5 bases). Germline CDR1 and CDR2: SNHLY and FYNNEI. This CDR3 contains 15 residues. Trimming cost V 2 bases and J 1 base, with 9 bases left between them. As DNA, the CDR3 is TGTGCCAGCAGTGAACAGGGTTACAGCAATCAGCCCCAGCATTTT. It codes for CASSEQGYSNQPQHF.

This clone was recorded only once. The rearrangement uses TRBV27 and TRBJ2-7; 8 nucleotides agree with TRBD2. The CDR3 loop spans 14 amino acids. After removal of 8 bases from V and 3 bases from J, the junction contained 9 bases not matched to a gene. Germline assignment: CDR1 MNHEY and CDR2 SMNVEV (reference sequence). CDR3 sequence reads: CASRAGTSVYEQYF. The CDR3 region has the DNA TGTGCCAGCCGTGCGGGGACTAGTGTCTACGAGCAGTACTTC.

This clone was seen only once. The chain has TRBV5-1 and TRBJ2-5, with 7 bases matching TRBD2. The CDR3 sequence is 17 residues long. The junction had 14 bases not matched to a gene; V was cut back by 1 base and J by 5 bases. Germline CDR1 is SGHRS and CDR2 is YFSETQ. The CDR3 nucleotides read TGCGCCAGCAGCTTGAGGTCTCGCGCCCTGGGAGGGGAGACCCAGTACTTC. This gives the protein CASSLRSRALGGETQYF.

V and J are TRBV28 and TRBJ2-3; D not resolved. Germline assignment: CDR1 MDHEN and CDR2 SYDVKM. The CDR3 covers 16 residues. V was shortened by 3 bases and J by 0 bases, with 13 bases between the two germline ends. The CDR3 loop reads CASSFYRSTSTDTQYF. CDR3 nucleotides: TGTGCCAGCAGTTTTTACAGATCAACTAGCACAGATACGCAGTATTTT.

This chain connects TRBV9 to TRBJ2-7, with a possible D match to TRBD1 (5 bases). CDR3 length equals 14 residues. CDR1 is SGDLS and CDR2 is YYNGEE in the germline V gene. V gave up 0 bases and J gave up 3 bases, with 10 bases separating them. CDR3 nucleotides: TGTGCCAGCAGCGTAGATGAAGGACACTACGAGCAGTACTTC. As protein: CASSVDEGHYEQYF.

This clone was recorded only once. The CDR3 DNA follows: TGTGCCATCAATCCGGGACAGGGCTACAATGAGCAGTTCTTC. Protein product: CAINPGQGYNEQFF. The rearrangement links TRBV10-3 to TRBJ2-1, with 9 bases matching TRBD1. With V trimmed by 7 bases and J by 3 bases, 4 bases remained unmatched. Germline V gene data show CDR1 as ENHRY and CDR2 as SYGVKD. CDR3 length: 14 residues.

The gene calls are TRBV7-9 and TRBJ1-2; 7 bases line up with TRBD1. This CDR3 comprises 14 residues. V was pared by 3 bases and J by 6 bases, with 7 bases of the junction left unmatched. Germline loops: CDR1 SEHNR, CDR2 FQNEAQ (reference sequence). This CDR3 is CASSLVPRGDGYTF. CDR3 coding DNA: TGTGCCAGCAGCTTGGTTCCCAGGGGGGATGGCTACACCTTC.

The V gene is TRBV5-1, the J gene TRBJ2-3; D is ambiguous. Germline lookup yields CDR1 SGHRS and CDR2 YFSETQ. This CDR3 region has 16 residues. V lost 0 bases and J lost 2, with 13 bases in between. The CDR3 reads CASSLAGTRYTDTQYF. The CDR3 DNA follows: TGCGCCAGCAGCTTGGCCGGTACTCGTTACACAGATACGCAGTATTTT.

In DNA, the CDR3 is TGTGCCAGCAGTTACGACAGGACTTCTAACTATGGCTACACCTTC. The encoded protein is CASSYDRTSNYGYTF. The chain is built from TRBV6-5 and TRBJ1-2, with a weak D call TRBD1 (6 bases). Germline loops: CDR1 MNHEY, CDR2 SVGAGI. Trimming removed 2 bases at V and 0 bases at J, with 10 bases between. This CDR3 has 15 amino acids.

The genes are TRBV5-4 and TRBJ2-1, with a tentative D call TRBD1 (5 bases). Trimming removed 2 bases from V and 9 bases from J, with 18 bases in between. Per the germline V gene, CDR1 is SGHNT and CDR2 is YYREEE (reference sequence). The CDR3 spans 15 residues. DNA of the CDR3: TGTGCCAGCAGCTTAGGATTTGAGCTCCAGGGTGAGCAGTTCTTC. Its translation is CASSLGFELQGEQFF.

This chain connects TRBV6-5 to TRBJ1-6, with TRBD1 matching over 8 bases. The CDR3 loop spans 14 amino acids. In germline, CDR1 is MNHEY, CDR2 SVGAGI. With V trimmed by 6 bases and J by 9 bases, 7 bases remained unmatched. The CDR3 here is CASSPRGPASPLHF. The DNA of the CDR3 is TGTGCCAGCAGCCCCAGGGGGCCTGCTTCACCCCTCCACTTT.

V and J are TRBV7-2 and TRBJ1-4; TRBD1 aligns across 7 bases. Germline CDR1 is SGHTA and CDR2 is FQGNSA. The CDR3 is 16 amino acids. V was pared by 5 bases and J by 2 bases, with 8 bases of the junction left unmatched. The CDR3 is CASSATPGQTNEKLFF. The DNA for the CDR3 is TGTGCCAGCAGCGCGACCCCGGGACAGACTAATGAAAAACTGTTTTTT.

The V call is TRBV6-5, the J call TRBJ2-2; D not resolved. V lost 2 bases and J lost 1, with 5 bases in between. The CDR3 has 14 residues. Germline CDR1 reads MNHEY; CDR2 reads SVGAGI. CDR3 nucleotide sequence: TGTGCCAGCAGTTACGGCTTGAACACCGGGGAGCTGTTTTTT. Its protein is CASSYGLNTGELFF.

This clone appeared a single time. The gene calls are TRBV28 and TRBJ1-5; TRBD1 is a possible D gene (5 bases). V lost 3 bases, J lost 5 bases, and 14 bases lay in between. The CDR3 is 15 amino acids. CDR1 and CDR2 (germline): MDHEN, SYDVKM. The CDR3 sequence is CASSFGAARHQPQHF. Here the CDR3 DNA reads TGTGCCAGCAGTTTTGGGGCAGCCAGGCATCAGCCCCAGCATTTT.

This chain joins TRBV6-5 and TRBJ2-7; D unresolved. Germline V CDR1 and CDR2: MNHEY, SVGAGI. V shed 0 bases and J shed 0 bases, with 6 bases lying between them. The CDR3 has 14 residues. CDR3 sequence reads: CASSYSRLSYEQYF. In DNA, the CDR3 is TGTGCCAGCAGTTACTCGCGGCTCTCCTACGAGCAGTACTTC.

CDR3 nucleotide sequence: TGTGCCAGCAGCTTGCTCGGGACAGGGCGCGACAATGAGCAGTTCTTC. Amino acids: CASSLLGTGRDNEQFF. The chain recombines TRBV7-8 with TRBJ2-1, with 9 bases fitting TRBD1. This CDR3 is built from 16 residues. V shed 3 bases and J 5 bases; nucleotides not matched to a gene: 8. Germline V gene lookup returns CDR1 SGHVS and CDR2 FQNEAQ. Full variable domain (outside the CDR3, taken from reference TRBV7-8 and TRBJ2-1): GAGVSQSPRYKVAKRGQDVALRCDPISGHVSLFWYQQALGQGPEFLTYFQNEAQLDKSGLPSDRFFAERPEGSVSTLKIQRTQQEDSAVYLCASSLLGTGRDNEQFFGPGTRLTVL.

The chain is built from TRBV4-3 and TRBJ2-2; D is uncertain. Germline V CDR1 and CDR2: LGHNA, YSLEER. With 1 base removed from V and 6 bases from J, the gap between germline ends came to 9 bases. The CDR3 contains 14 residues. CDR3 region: CASSQGLEPGELFF. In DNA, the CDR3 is TGCGCCAGCAGCCAAGGACTCGAACCCGGGGAGCTGTTTTTT.

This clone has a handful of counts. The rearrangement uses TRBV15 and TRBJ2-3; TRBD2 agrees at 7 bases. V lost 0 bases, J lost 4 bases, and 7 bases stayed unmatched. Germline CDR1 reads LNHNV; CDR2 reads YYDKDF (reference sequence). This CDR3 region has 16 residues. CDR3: CATSRDSKAGSDTQYF. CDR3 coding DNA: TGTGCCACCAGCAGAGACTCGAAAGCGGGGTCAGATACGCAGTATTTT.

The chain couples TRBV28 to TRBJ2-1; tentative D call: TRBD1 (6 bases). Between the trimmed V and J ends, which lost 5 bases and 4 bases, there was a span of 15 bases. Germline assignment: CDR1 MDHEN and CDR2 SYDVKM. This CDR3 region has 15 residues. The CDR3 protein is CASSQSGDLYNEQFF. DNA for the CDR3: TGTGCCAGCAGTCAATCAGGGGATTTGTACAATGAGCAGTTCTTC. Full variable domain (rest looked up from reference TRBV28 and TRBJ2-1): DVKVTQSSRYLVKRTGEKVFLECVQDMDHENMFWYRQDPGLGLRLIYFSYDVKMKEKGDIPEGYSVSREKKERFSLILESASTNQTSMYLCASSQSGDLYNEQFFGPGTRLTVL.

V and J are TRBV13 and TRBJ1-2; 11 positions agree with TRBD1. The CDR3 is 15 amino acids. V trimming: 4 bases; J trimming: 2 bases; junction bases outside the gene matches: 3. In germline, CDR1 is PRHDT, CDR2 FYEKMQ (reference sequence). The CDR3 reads CASSSGQGGNYGYTF. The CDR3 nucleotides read TGTGCCAGCAGCTCGGGACAGGGGGGGAACTATGGCTACACCTTC.

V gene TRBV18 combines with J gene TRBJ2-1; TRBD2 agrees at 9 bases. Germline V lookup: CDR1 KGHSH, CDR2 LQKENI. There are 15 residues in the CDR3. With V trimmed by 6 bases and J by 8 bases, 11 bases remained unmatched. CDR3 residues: CASSPARTSVHEQFF. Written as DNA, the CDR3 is TGTGCCAGCTCTCCGGCCCGGACTAGCGTGCATGAGCAGTTCTTC. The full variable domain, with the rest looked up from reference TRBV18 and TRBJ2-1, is NAGVMQNPRHLVRRRGQEARLRCSPMKGHSHVYWYRQLPEEGLKFMVYLQKENIIDESGMPKERFSAEFPKEGPSILRIQQVVRGDSAAYFCASSPARTSVHEQFFGPGTRLTVL.

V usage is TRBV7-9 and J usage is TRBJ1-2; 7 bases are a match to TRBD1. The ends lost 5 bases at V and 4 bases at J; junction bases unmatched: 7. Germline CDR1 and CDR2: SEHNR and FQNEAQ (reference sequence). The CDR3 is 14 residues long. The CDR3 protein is CASSPPGQPYGYTF. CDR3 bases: TGTGCCAGCAGCCCACCGGGACAGCCCTATGGCTACACCTTC.

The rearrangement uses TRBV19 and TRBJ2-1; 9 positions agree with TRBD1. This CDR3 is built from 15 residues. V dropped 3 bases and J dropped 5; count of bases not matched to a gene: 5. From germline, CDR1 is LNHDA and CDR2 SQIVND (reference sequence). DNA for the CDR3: TGTGCCAGTAGTATCGGGACAGGGTGGGACAATGAGCAGTTCTTC. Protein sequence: CASSIGTGWDNEQFF.

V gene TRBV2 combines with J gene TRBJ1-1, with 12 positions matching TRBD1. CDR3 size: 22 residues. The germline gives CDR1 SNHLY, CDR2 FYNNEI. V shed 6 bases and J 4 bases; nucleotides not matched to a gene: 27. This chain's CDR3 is CASRRRPSAGTGGRGSSTEAFF. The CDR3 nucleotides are TGTGCCAGCAGACGTCGACCTTCTGCCGGGACAGGGGGCCGGGGGTCAAGCACTGAAGCTTTCTTT.